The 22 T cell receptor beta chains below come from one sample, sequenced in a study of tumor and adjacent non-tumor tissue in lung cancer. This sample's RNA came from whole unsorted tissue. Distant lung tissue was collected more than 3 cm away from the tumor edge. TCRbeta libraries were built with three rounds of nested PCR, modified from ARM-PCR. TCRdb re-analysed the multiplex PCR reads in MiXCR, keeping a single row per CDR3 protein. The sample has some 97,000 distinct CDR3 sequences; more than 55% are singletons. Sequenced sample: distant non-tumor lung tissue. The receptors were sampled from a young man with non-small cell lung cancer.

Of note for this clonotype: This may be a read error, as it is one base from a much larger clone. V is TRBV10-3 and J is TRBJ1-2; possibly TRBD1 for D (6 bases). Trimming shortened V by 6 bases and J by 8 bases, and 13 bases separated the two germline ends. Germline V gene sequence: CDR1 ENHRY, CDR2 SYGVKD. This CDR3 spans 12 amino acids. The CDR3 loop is CAIRGDMAGYTF. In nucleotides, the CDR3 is TGTGCCATCAGGGGGGACATGGCAGGCTACACCTTC.

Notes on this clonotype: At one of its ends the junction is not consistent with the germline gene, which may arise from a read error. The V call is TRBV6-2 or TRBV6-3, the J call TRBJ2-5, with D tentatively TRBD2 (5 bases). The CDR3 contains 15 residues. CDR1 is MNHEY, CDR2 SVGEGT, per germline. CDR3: CASSSPRGREETQCF. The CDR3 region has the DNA TGTGCCAGCAGTTCACCCAGAGGGAGAGAAGAGACCCAGTGCTTC.

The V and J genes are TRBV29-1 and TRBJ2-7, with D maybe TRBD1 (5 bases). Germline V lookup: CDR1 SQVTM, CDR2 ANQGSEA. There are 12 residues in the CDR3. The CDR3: CDAMTAPYEQYF. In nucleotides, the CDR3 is TGCGACGCCATGACAGCTCCCTACGAGCAGTACTTC.

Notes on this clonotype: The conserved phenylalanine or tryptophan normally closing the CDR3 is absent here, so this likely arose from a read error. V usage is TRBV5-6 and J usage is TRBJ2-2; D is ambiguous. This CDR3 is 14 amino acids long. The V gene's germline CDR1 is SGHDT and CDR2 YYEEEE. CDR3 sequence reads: CTSSLVANTGELFL. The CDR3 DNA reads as TGTACCAGCAGCTTGGTCGCCAACACCGGGGAGCTGTTTCTT.

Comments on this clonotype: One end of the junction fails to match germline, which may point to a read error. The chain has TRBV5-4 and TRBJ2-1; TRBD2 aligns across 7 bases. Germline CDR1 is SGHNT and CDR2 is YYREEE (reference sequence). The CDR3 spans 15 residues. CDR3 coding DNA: TGTACCAGCAACTTGGGCGGGAGCCGGATCAATGAGCAGTTCTTC. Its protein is CTSNLGGSRINEQFF.

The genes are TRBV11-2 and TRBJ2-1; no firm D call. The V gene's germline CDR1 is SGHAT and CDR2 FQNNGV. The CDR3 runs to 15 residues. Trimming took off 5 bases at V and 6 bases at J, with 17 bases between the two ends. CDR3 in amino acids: CASSIRLALANEQFF. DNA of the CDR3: TGTGCCAGCAGCATTAGATTAGCCCTCGCCAATGAGCAGTTCTTC.

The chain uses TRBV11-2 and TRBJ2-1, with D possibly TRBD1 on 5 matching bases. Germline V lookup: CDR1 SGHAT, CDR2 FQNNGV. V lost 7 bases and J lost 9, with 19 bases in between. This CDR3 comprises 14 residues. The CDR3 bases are TGTGCCAGCACCTCGCTGACAGTCCCTAGTGAGCAGTTCTTC. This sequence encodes CASTSLTVPSEQFF.

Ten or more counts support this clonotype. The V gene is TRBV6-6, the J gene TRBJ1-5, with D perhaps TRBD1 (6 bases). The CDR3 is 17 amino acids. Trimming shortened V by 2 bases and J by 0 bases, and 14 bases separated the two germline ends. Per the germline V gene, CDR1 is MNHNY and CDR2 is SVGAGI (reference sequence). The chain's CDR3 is CASSYGRGVYSNQPQHF. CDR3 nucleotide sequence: TGTGCCAGCAGTTACGGCAGGGGCGTATATAGCAATCAGCCCCAGCATTTT.

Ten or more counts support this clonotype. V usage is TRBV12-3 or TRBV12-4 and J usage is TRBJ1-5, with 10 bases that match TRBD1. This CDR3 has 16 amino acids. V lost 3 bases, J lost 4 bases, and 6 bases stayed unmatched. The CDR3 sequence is CASSFQWTGGNQPQHF. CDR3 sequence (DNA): TGTGCCAGCAGTTTTCAGTGGACAGGGGGAAATCAGCCCCAGCATTTT.

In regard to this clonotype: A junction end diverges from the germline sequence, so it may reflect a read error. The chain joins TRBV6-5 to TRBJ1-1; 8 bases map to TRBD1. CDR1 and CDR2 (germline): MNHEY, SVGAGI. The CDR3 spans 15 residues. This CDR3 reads CASSYSQGANTEALF. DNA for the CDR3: TGTGCCAGCAGTTACTCCCAGGGGGCGAACACTGAAGCTCTCTTT.

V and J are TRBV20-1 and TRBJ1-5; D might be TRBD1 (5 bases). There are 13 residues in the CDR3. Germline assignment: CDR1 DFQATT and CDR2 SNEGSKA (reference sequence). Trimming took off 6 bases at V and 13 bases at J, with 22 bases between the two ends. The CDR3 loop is CSASEGFLHPQHF. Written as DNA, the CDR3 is TGCAGTGCCAGCGAGGGGTTCCTACATCCACAGCATTTT.

CDR3 in amino acids: CASSESEQGTPLHF. CDR3 DNA sequence: TGCGCCAGCAGTGAGTCAGAACAGGGCACACCCCTCCACTTT. The chain combines TRBV10-2 with TRBJ1-6; tentative D call: TRBD1 (6 bases). The germline V and J ends were trimmed by 0 bases and 11 bases, with 11 bases remaining between them. The CDR3 contains 14 residues. The germline CDR1 and CDR2 sequences are WSHSY and SAAADI.

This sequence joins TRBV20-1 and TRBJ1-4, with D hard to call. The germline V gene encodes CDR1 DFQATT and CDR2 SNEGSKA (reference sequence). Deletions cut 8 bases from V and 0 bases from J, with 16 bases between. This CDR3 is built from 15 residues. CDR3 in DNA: TGCAGTACTCCCGGGGTTAGGACAACTAATGAAAAACTGTTTTTT. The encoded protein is CSTPGVRTTNEKLFF.

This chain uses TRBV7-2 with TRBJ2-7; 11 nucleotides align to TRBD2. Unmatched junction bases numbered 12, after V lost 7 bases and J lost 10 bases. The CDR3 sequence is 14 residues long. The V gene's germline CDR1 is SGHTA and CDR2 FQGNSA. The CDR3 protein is CASTSGGNSYKQYF. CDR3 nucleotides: TGTGCCAGCACTAGCGGGGGGAACTCCTACAAACAGTACTTC. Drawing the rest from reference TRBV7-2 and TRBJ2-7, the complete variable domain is GAGVSQSPSNKVTEKGKDVELRCDPISGHTALYWYRQSLGQGLEFLIYFQGNSAPDKSGLPSDRFSAERTGGSVSTLTIQRTQQEDSAVYLCASTSGGNSYKQYFGPGTRLTVT.

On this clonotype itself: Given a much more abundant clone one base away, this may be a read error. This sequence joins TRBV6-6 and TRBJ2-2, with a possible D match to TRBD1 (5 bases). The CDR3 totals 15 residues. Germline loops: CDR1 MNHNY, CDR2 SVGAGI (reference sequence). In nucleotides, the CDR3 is TGTGCCAGCAACAAGGGGCTCACGAACATCGGGGAGCTGTTTTTT. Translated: CASNKGLTNIGELFF.

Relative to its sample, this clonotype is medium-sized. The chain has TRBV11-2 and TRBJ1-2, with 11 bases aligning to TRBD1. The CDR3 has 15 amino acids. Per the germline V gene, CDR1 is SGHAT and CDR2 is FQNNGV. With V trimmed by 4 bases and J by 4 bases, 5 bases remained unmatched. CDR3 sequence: CASSSRTGGLYGYTF. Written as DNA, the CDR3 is TGTGCCAGCAGCTCCCGGACAGGGGGCCTCTATGGCTACACCTTC.

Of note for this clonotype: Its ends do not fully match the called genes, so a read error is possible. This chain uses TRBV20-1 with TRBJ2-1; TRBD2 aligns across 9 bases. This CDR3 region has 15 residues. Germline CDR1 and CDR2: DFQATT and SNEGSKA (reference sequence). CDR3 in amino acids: CSVRDSGSSHNGQFF. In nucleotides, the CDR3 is TGCAGTGTTAGAGATAGCGGGAGCTCCCACAATGGGCAGTTCTTC.

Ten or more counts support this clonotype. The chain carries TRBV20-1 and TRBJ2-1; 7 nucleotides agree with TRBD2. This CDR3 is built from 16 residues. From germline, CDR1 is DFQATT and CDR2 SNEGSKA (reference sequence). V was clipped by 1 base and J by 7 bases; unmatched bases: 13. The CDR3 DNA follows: TGCAGTGCTAGAGGGATCAAGCCTCCCGGGGGGAATGAGCAGTTCTTC. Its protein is CSARGIKPPGGNEQFF.

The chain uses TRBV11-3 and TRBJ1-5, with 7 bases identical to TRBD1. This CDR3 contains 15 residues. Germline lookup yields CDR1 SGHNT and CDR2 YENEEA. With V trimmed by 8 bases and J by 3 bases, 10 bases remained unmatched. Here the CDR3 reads CASCQGEGANQPQHF. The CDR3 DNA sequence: TGTGCCAGCTGCCAGGGGGAGGGGGCCAATCAGCCCCAGCATTTT.

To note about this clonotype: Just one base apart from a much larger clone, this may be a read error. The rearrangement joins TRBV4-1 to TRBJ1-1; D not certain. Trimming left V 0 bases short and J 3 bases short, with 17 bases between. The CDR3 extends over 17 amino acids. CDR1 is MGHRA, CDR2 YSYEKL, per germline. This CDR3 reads CASSQEWGTTADTEAFF. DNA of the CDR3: TGCGCCAGCAGCCAAGAGTGGGGTACTACTGCGGACACTGAAGCTTTCTTT.

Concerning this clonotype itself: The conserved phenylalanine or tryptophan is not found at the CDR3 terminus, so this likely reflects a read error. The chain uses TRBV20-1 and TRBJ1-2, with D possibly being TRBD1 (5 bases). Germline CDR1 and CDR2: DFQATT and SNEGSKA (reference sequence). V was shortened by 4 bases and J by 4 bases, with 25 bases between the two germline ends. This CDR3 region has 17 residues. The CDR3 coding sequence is TGCAGTGCTACCCCAACAAGGGACCGTGTGCGGCTCTATGGCTACACCCTC. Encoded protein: CSATPTRDRVRLYGYTL.

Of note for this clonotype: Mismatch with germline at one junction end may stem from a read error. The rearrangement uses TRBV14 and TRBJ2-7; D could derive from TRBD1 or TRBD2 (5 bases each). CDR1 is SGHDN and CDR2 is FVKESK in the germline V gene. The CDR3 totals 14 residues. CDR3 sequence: CASSKGTGTYEQCF. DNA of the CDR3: TGTGCCAGCTCTAAGGGGACGGGGACCTACGAGCAGTGCTTC.